This T cell receptor beta chain appears in the sequencing data of a study of beta chain features in type 1 diabetes. Investigators reverse transcribed all isolated RNA, so they sequenced expressed TCRB transcripts. Roughly 3.4 million reads were obtained on average from naive, central memory and regulatory T cell samples. TCRdb keeps only in-frame clones here, not all; method: immunoSEQ multiplex PCR. Of a few hundred thousand clones in the sample, about 14% are singletons; the top ten hold over 5.5%. With 5 bases removed from V and 6 bases from J, the gap between germline ends came to 25 bases. Germline V gene sequence: CDR1 MNHEY, CDR2 SMNVEV (reference sequence). The CDR3 extends over 17 amino acids.

Sequencing was done on a sample of central memory CD4+ T cells from blood. The chain has TRBV27 and TRBJ1-1; D uncertain. The clonotype comes from a man aged 25 to 45 in good health. CDR3 protein: CASSAKSVRVLMSEAFF. The CDR3 region has the DNA TGTGCCAGCAGTGCCAAAAGCGTGAGGGTTCTGATGTCTGAAGCTTTCTTT.